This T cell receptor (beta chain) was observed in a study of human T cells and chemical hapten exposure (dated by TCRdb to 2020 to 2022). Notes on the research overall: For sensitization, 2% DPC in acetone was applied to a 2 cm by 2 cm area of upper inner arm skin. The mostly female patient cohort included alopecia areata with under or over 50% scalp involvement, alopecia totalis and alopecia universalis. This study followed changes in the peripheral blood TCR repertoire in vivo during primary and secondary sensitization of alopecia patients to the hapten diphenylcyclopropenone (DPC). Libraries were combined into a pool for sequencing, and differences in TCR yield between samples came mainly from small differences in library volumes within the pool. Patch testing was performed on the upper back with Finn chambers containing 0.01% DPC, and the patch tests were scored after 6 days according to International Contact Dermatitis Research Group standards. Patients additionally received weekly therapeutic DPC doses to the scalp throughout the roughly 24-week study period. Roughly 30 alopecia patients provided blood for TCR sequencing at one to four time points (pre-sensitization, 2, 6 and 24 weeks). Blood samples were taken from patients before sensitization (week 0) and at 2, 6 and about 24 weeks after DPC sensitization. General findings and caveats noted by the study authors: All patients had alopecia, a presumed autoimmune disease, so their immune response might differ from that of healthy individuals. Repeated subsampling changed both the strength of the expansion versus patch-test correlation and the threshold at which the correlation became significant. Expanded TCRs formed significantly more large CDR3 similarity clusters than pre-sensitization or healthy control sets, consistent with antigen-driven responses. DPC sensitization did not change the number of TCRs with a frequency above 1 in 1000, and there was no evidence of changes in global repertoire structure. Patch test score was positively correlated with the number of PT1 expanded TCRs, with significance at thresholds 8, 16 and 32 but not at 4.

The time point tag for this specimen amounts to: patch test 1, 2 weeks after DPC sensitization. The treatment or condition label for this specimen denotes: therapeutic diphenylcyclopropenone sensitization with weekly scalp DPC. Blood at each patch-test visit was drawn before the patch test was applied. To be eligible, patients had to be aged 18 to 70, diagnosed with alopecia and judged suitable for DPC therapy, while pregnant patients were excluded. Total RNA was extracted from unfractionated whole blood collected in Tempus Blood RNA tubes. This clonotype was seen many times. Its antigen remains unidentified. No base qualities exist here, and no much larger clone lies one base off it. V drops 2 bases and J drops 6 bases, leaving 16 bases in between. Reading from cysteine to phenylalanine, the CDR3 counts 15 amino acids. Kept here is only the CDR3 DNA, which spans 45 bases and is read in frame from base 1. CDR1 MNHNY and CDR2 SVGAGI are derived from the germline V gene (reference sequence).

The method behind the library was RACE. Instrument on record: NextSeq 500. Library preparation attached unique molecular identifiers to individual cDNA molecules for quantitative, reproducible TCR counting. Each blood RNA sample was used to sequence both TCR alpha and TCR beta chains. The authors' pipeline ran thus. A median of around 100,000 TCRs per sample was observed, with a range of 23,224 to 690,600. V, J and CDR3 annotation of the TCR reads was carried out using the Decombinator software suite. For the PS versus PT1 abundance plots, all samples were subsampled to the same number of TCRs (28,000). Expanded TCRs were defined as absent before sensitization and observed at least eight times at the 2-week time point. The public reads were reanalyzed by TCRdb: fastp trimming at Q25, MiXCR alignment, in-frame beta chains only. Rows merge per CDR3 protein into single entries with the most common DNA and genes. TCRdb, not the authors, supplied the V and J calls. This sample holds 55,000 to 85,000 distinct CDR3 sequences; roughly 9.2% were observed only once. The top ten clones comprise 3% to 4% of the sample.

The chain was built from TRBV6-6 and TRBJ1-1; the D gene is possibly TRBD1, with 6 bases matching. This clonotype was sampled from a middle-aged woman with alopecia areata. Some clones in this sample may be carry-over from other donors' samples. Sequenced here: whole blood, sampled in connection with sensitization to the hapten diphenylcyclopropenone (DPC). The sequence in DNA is TGTGCCAGCAGTTACAAGGGGGAAAACAAGGCTGAAGCTTTCTTT. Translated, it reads CASSYKGENKAEAFF.